The rows below give T cell receptor beta chains drawn from one sample of a study of identical twins. MiXCR, applied by TCRdb to the 5' RACE reads, yields one record per CDR3 protein. The sample includes 310,000 or so distinct CDR3 sequences, roughly 9.8% seen only once; the top ten take around 7.1%. In addition, the sample was reused for a study of yellow fever vaccine responses in identical twins.

The material sequenced was CD8+ T cells sorted from blood. Receptors originate from a woman aged 18-35 years in good health. CDR3s include the opening cysteine and the closing phenylalanine or tryptophan. The order of the fields is D gene, J gene, V gene, clone size, CDR3 DNA, CDR3 protein. A D gene is named only where the DNA matches it firmly. Clone size is given for some rows only: seen once, a few or many times, or a class if the clone is expanded.

D: TRBD1
J: TRBJ1-1
V: TRBV6-1
size: .
DNA: TGTGCCTCGCTACAGGGGCTGAACACTGAAGCTTTCTTT
CDR3: CASLQGLNTEAFF

D: .
J: TRBJ2-7
V: TRBV7-9
size: many
DNA: TGTGCCAGCAGCCCGCCGACAGGAACCTACGAGCAGTACTTC
CDR3: CASSPPTGTYEQYF

D: .
J: TRBJ2-7
V: TRBV20-1
size: .
DNA: TGCAGTGCCAATGATCGGTCTGCGGGAAGGGTCTACGAGCAGTACTTC
CDR3: CSANDRSAGRVYEQYF

D: TRBD2
J: TRBJ2-3
V: TRBV20-1
size: .
DNA: TGCAGTGCTAGAGATACTAGCGGGAACGTAGATACGCAGTATTTT
CDR3: CSARDTSGNVDTQYF

D: TRBD2
J: TRBJ2-5
V: TRBV7-2
size: many
DNA: TGTGCCAGCAGCTTAGCAAGCGGGAGGGGTCAAGAGACCCAGTACTTC
CDR3: CASSLASGRGQETQYF

D: .
J: TRBJ2-3
V: TRBV3-1
size: medium-sized
DNA: TGTGCCAGCAGCCAAGAAGGACAACCCACAGATACGCAGTATTTT
CDR3: CASSQEGQPTDTQYF

D: .
J: TRBJ2-5
V: TRBV5-1
size: few
DNA: TGCGCCAGCAGTAAGGCGGAAGAGACCCAGTACTTC
CDR3: CASSKAEETQYF

D: TRBD2
J: TRBJ2-7
V: TRBV2
size: few
DNA: TGTGCCAGCGGGACTAGCGGGGGCCTCGAGCAGTACTTC
CDR3: CASGTSGGLEQYF

D: TRBD1
J: TRBJ1-2
V: TRBV11-2
size: many
DNA: TGTGCCAGCAGCGACAGGGACGGCTACACCTTC
CDR3: CASSDRDGYTF

D: .
J: TRBJ2-1
V: TRBV7-6
size: few
DNA: TGTGCCAGCACCCCGGACAGCTCCTACAATGAGCAGTTCTTC
CDR3: CASTPDSSYNEQFF

D: .
J: TRBJ2-7
V: TRBV20-1
size: .
DNA: TGCAGTGCTAGGCCCACGACAGAACTCTACGAGCAGTACTTC
CDR3: CSARPTTELYEQYF

D: TRBD2
J: TRBJ2-1
V: TRBV5-6
size: .
DNA: TGTGCCAGCAGCTTGGAGGCAGGCGGGGGGAATGAGCAGTTCTTC
CDR3: CASSLEAGGGNEQFF

D: .
J: TRBJ2-1
V: TRBV20-1
size: many
DNA: TGCAGTGCCAAGGGGGTGGTAGCGGATAACTACAATGAGCAGTTCTTC
CDR3: CSAKGVVADNYNEQFF

D: .
J: TRBJ1-1
V: TRBV5-6
size: many
DNA: TGTGCCAGCAGCTTGCCAAGCTTGAACACTGAAGCTTTCTTT
CDR3: CASSLPSLNTEAFF

D: TRBD2
J: TRBJ2-7
V: TRBV11-2
size: few
DNA: TGTGCCAGCAGCCTCCGACTAGCGGGAGATTACGAGCAGTACTTC
CDR3: CASSLRLAGDYEQYF

D: TRBD2
J: TRBJ2-1
V: TRBV20-1
size: many
DNA: TGCAGTGCTAGAGACTGGGAGGGGCAGTTCTTC
CDR3: CSARDWEGQFF

D: .
J: TRBJ1-1
V: TRBV14
size: many
DNA: TGTGCCAGCAGCCAAGATCAGGGGTTTGCCACTGAAGCTTTCTTT
CDR3: CASSQDQGFATEAFF

D: .
J: TRBJ1-1
V: TRBV7-9
size: few
DNA: TGTGCCAGCAGCTTAGGACTGGGGGCTTACACTGAAGCTTTCTTT
CDR3: CASSLGLGAYTEAFF

D: .
J: TRBJ2-3
V: TRBV5-6
size: .
DNA: TGTGCCAGCAGCTTGAGCAGTCTCAGCACAGATACGCAGTATTTT
CDR3: CASSLSSLSTDTQYF

D: .
J: TRBJ2-5
V: TRBV4-2
size: .
DNA: TGTGCCAGCAGCCCCGGGGATCCAAGGACCCAGTACTTC
CDR3: CASSPGDPRTQYF

D: TRBD2
J: TRBJ2-5
V: TRBV4-2
size: .
DNA: TGTGCCAGCAGCCAAGAGGCTAGCGGCTTCCAAGAGACCCAGTACTTC
CDR3: CASSQEASGFQETQYF

D: .
J: TRBJ2-3
V: TRBV29-1
size: .
DNA: TGCAGCGGCACAAGTGTAGGGTCGGTCACAGATACGCAGTATTTT
CDR3: CSGTSVGSVTDTQYF

D: TRBD1
J: TRBJ2-3
V: TRBV25-1
size: many
DNA: TGTGCCAGCAGTGGGGTCCGGGACAGGGATTTGACAGATACGCAGTATTTT
CDR3: CASSGVRDRDLTDTQYF

D: .
J: TRBJ2-7
V: TRBV15
size: few
DNA: TGTGCCACCAGCAGCGTCTACTCCGAGCAGTACTTC
CDR3: CATSSVYSEQYF

D: .
J: TRBJ1-1
V: TRBV5-1
size: many
DNA: TGCGCCAGCAGCTTGGTAGGTGTTTCTGAAGCTTTCTTT
CDR3: CASSLVGVSEAFF

D: TRBD2
J: TRBJ2-1
V: TRBV12-3/TRBV12-4
size: .
DNA: TGTGCCAGCAGTCCCCTAGCGGGAGAATGGAGTGAGCAGTTCTTC
CDR3: CASSPLAGEWSEQFF

D: .
J: TRBJ1-2
V: TRBV20-1
size: .
DNA: TGCAGTGCCCTCGGTGGACAGCCAAGTTATGGCTACACCTTC
CDR3: CSALGGQPSYGYTF

D: .
J: TRBJ2-3
V: TRBV6-5
size: .
DNA: TGTGCCAGCACTTTCTCGGCCGACGCCGTAGATACGCAGTATTTT
CDR3: CASTFSADAVDTQYF

D: TRBD2
J: TRBJ2-5
V: TRBV6-1
size: many
DNA: TGTGCCAGCAACCTGATAGCGGGGGGGAGAGGAGAGACCCAGTACTTC
CDR3: CASNLIAGGRGETQYF

D: TRBD2
J: TRBJ2-1
V: TRBV2
size: .
DNA: TGTGCCAGCAGGGACTCCTTAGCGGGGGTTTACAATGAGCAGTTCTTC
CDR3: CASRDSLAGVYNEQFF

D: .
J: TRBJ2-1
V: TRBV15
size: few
DNA: TGTGCCACCAGCAGAGCTAAGACCGACAATGAGCAGTTCTTC
CDR3: CATSRAKTDNEQFF